These T cell receptor beta chains were read from a single sample in a study of blood T cell repertoires in COVID-19. Assay: immunoSEQ multiplex PCR; the TCRdb copy retains only in-frame clones and omits some. The top ten clones hold 9% to 15% of a sample with tens of thousands of clones, roughly 80% of them seen once. Sequencing was performed on peripheral blood. Every receptor here comes from a human donor in a cohort sampled during active COVID-19. Each CDR3 is given with its conserved first and last residue. D genes are given only for firm matches. For some rows the clone size is stated as once, few or many, or as a class when expanded; others skip it.

- - TRBJ2-7 16 TRBV27 TGTGCCAGCAGTTCCCGTGCGGGACTTCTAACCTACGAGCAGTACTTC CASSSRAGLLTYEQYF
- - TRBJ2-6 21 TRBV7-8 TGTGCCAGCAGCTCTACCTCCTCTTGGAGGGGTAACCCCTCTGGGGCCAACGTCCTGACTTTC CASSSTSSWRGNPSGANVLTF
TRBD1 once TRBJ2-7 15 TRBV9 TGTGCCAGCAGCGGCCGGGACAGGGACGTATACGAGCAGTACTTC CASSGRDRDVYEQYF
TRBD1 - TRBJ1-2 14 TRBV18 TGTGCCAGCTCACCGGGACAGGGGGTAGATGGCTACACCTTC CASSPGQGVDGYTF
TRBD1 few TRBJ2-7 15 TRBV28 TGTGCCAGCAGTCGCTGGGGACAGGGGTCTGATGAGCAGTACTTC CASSRWGQGSDEQYF
TRBD2 - TRBJ2-2 16 TRBV3-1/TRBV3-2 TGTGCCAGCAGCCAAGTACTAGCGGGAAGGGTCGGGGAGCTGTTTTTT CASSQVLAGRVGELFF
- - TRBJ2-3 14 TRBV28 TGTGCCAGTACGGGGTTCTCTAGCACAGATACGCAGTATTTT CASTGFSSTDTQYF
TRBD2 once TRBJ2-7 15 TRBV7-9 TGTGCCAGCAGCTTAGGGGGCCTAGCGGTCTACGAGCAGTACTTC CASSLGGLAVYEQYF
TRBD2 - TRBJ2-7 15 TRBV9 TGTGCCAGCAGCTACTCTAGCGGGGTCGCCTACGAGCAGTACTTC CASSYSSGVAYEQYF
TRBD2 - TRBJ2-3 17 TRBV7-6 TGTGCCAGCAGCTTATTTCCGGGAGGTAGGCTCGGAGATACGCAGTATTTT CASSLFPGGRLGDTQYF
- - TRBJ2-7 13 TRBV16 TGTGCCAGCAGCTATACTAGCAGGAACGAGCAGTACTTC CASSYTSRNEQYF
TRBD1 - TRBJ1-6 15 TRBV6-6 TGTGCCAGCAGCCTAGGGACAGGACTTAATTCACCCCTCCACTTT CASSLGTGLNSPLHF
- few TRBJ2-7 13 TRBV18 TGTGCCAGCTCCGCCCTCGACACCTACGAGCAGTACTTC CASSALDTYEQYF
TRBD2 - TRBJ2-5 15 TRBV11-2 TGTGCCAGCAGCTCCACCGGGGGGAAACAAGAGACCCAGTACTTC CASSSTGGKQETQYF
- - TRBJ1-5 14 TRBV30 TGTGCCTGGAGAGAGGGTACGGGGAATCAGCCCCAGCATTTT CAWREGTGNQPQHF
TRBD2 - TRBJ2-7 13 TRBV24-1 TGTGCCACCAGTGACCTCCGGGGGGACGAGCAGTACTTC CATSDLRGDEQYF
- - TRBJ1-2 13 TRBV19 TGTGCCAGTAGTATAACAGTCACCTATGGCTACACCTTC CASSITVTYGYTF
TRBD2 few TRBJ2-3 14 TRBV2 TGTGCCAGCAGTAGCGGGAGATCTTCAGATACGCAGTATTTT CASSSGRSSDTQYF
- - TRBJ2-7 17 TRBV6-2/TRBV6-3 TGTGCCAGCAGTTCCCTCTCGAGGGGGGGGCGTACCTACGAGCAGTACTTC CASSSLSRGGRTYEQYF
TRBD2 - TRBJ2-2 15 TRBV28 TGTGCCAGCAGTCTACGGACTAGTACCTTCTGGGAGCTGTTTTTT CASSLRTSTFWELFF
TRBD1 - TRBJ1-5 14 TRBV7-8 TGTGCCAGCAGCTTAGCTGTAACAGGGGCACCCCAGCATTTT CASSLAVTGAPQHF
- - TRBJ1-6 13 TRBV19 TGTGCCAGTAGTATACTCGGGGATTCACCCCTCCACTTT CASSILGDSPLHF
- - TRBJ1-2 13 TRBV5-4 TGTGCCAGCAGCTTCGACACCTACTATGGCTACACCTTC CASSFDTYYGYTF
TRBD1 - TRBJ1-1 18 TRBV10-2 TGCGCCAGCAGTGAGACCCGGACAGGGGTCCGTATGAACACTGAAGCTTTCTTT CASSETRTGVRMNTEAFF
TRBD2 once TRBJ2-3 15 TRBV9 TGTGCCAGCAGCGTAGACGGGGGGGCTCCAGATACGCAGTATTTT CASSVDGGAPDTQYF
TRBD2 - TRBJ2-7 17 TRBV13 TGTGCCAGCAGCTTATTAGCGGGGCAGGGCCTCTCCTACGAGCAGTACTTC CASSLLAGQGLSYEQYF
- - TRBJ1-1 11 TRBV20-1 TGCAGTGCTAGAGTTGGGCCTGAAGCTTTCTTT CSARVGPEAFF
TRBD1 - TRBJ1-1 14 TRBV5-4 TGTGCCAGCAGCCCGAGGGGGCCGGCCTACGAAGCTTTCTTT CASSPRGPAYEAFF
- - TRBJ2-3 15 TRBV7-2 TGTGCCAGCAGCTTAATGCGGGGCCTCACAGATACGCAGTATTTT CASSLMRGLTDTQYF
TRBD2 - TRBJ2-3 15 TRBV6-2/TRBV6-3 TGTGCCAGCAGTTATCTAGCGGGGTACACAGATACGCAGTATTTT CASSYLAGYTDTQYF
- - TRBJ1-5 15 TRBV7-8 TGTGCCAGCAGCTCCGGGGGGGGACGGAATCAGCCCCAGCATTTT CASSSGGGRNQPQHF
TRBD2 - TRBJ2-1 14 TRBV2 TGTGCCAGCAGTGAAGGCCGGGGGGGGAATGAGCAGTTCTTC CASSEGRGGNEQFF
TRBD1 - TRBJ2-7 17 TRBV7-2 TGTGCCAGCAGCCACACCCGCCGGGACAGGATACCTTACGAGCAGTACTTC CASSHTRRDRIPYEQYF
- - TRBJ2-7 13 TRBV12-3/TRBV12-4 TGTGCCAGCAGTTTACATGGACTTTACGAGCAGTACTTC CASSLHGLYEQYF
- - TRBJ2-5 15 TRBV15 TGTGCCACCAGCAGAGATAGGGCGGGACAAGAGACCCAGTACTTC CATSRDRAGQETQYF
- - TRBJ1-1 15 TRBV19 TGTGCCAGTTTCGTTCTGCGGGGAAGGACTTCTGAAGCTTTCTTT CASFVLRGRTSEAFF
- - TRBJ2-7 12 TRBV30 TGTGCCTGGCAGTCGACAGTTTACGAGCAGTACTTC CAWQSTVYEQYF
- once TRBJ2-5 11 TRBV5-4 TGTGCCAGCAGCCTACAAGAGACCCAGTACTTC CASSLQETQYF
TRBD2 - TRBJ2-1 16 TRBV5-4 TGTGCCAGCAGCTTGGCCCCTAGCGGGAGGGCCGGTCTTGAGTTCTTC CASSLAPSGRAGLEFF
- - TRBJ2-7 13 TRBV7-2 TGTGCCAGCAGCTCCGGGATCTCCTACGAGCAGTACTTC CASSSGISYEQYF
TRBD2 - TRBJ2-3 16 TRBV9 TGTGCCAGCAGCTACCGGACTAGCGGGGTAACAGATACGCAGTATTTT CASSYRTSGVTDTQYF
TRBD2 once TRBJ2-5 16 TRBV9 TGTGCCAGCAGCGCGGGACTAGCGGGATCGTTCGAGACCCAGTACTTC CASSAGLAGSFETQYF
- - TRBJ1-2 15 TRBV12-2 TGTGCAAGTCGCTTAGCTAGACAGGGTCCCTATGGCTACACCTTC CASRLARQGPYGYTF
- - TRBJ1-1 16 TRBV9 TGTGCCAGCAGCGTAGAGCCGCGGGGGGTGAACACTGAAGCTTTCTTT CASSVEPRGVNTEAFF
TRBD2 once TRBJ2-1 15 TRBV6-6 TGTGCCAGCAGTTTCGCGGGAGGGCATAACAATGAGCAGTTCTTC CASSFAGGHNNEQFF
TRBD2 - TRBJ2-1 18 TRBV6-2/TRBV6-3 TGTGCCAGCAGTTTTTGGACTAGCGGGAGGGCCAGGGACAATGAGCAGTTCTTC CASSFWTSGRARDNEQFF
- - TRBJ2-5 12 TRBV6-6 TGTGCCAGCGGGGGGTCGCAAGAGACCCAGTACTTC CASGGSQETQYF
- - TRBJ2-5 12 TRBV5-4 TGTGCCAGCAGCGTCACTAGGGAGACCCAGTACTTC CASSVTRETQYF
- - TRBJ1-5 14 TRBV28 TGTGCCAGCCAAGAAAGCGTCAGCAATCAGCCCCAGCATTTT CASQESVSNQPQHF
- - TRBJ1-5 14 TRBV19 TGTGCCAGTAGTAACAGGGATAGCAATCAGCCCCAGCATTTT CASSNRDSNQPQHF
- few TRBJ1-1 15 TRBV6-6 TGTGCCAGCAGTTACTCTGGACAGCCCAACACTGAAGCTTTCTTT CASSYSGQPNTEAFF